This section outlines one TCR beta chain sequence together with its context. Germline-derived CDR1 and CDR2 are SGHAT and FQNNGV. CDR3 size: 15 residues. Trimming stripped 5 bases from V and 6 bases from J, with 16 bases between. The data were obtained in a study of blood T cell repertoires in COVID-19. In the authors' workflow: Amplification from reference gene primers served as the basis for estimated nucleated cell counts. Generated by immunoSEQ multiplex PCR, the TCRdb table keeps only in-frame clones and is missing some. V, J and clone size derive from that table, while D and trimming were established from the DNA sequence. The sample holds approximately 70,000 clones, 75% to 90% seen once.

The V gene is TRBV11-2, the J gene TRBJ2-2; the D gene is possibly TRBD2 (5 bases). Sequenced sample: peripheral blood. The TCR was taken from a man at least 80 years old with active or convalescent COVID-19. CDR3 residues: CASSPDWGASGELFF. The CDR3 DNA is TGTGCCAGCAGCCCCGATTGGGGAGCCTCCGGGGAGCTGTTTTTT.